Shown below are 20 T cell receptor beta chains from a single sample sequenced in a study of blood T cells in healthy people across ages. With a J-beta primer mix and a sample-barcoded 5' primer, a second PCR ran about 7 to 11 cycles. From the 5' RACE reads, TCRdb called clonotypes with MiXCR, one entry per CDR3 protein. The profile shows hundreds of thousands of distinct CDR3 sequences, 58% of them singletons. The sequenced sample consisted of blood. The receptors here all came from a man in his thirties or forties in good health.

This chain uses TRBV12-3 or TRBV12-4 with TRBJ2-1; D is tentatively TRBD1 or TRBD2 (5 bases each). This CDR3 comprises 16 residues. V lost 7 bases to trimming and J lost 5 bases, with 21 bases between them. Here the CDR3 DNA reads TGTGCCAGCACCAAAGGCGGGCAGGGAAGAAACAATGAGCAGTTCTTC. This codes for CASTKGGQGRNNEQFF.

The chain carries TRBV9 and TRBJ2-7; no clear D. V was cut by 0 bases and J by 0 bases, with 7 bases left in between. From germline, CDR1 is SGDLS and CDR2 YYNGEE. The CDR3 consists of 14 residues. CDR3 in DNA: TGTGCCAGCAGCGTAGACACAAACTCCTACGAGCAGTACTTC. It encodes CASSVDTNSYEQYF.

V usage is TRBV6-4 and J usage is TRBJ1-2; 11 bases are a match to TRBD1. Trimming took 8 bases from V and 1 from J; bases not matched to a gene: 12. The CDR3 contains 17 residues. Per the germline V gene, CDR1 is MRHNA and CDR2 is SNTAGT. CDR3 DNA: TGTGCCAGCCGGCCGCTGGGGACAGGGGGTTTTAACTATGGCTACACCTTC. Translating it yields CASRPLGTGGFNYGYTF.

CDR3 DNA: TGTGCCAGCAGTCCCACCCGACAGGGGGGGAATCAGCCCCAGCATTTT. This translates into CASSPTRQGGNQPQHF. The gene calls are TRBV6-5 and TRBJ1-5, with 9 nucleotides matching TRBD1. CDR1 and CDR2 (germline): MNHEY, SVGAGI. Trimming took 5 bases from V and 4 from J; bases not matched to a gene: 9. The CDR3 is 16 residues long.

The chain employs TRBV20-1 and TRBJ2-3; D is uncertain. The CDR3 is 14 residues long. V was clipped by 5 bases and J by 0 bases, with 12 bases between them. Germline V gene lookup returns CDR1 DFQATT and CDR2 SNEGSKA (reference sequence). In nucleotides, the CDR3 is TGCAGTGCTCCCGGGCTCTCTAGCACAGATACGCAGTATTTT. It encodes CSAPGLSSTDTQYF.

The chain carries TRBV20-1 and TRBJ1-2; unclear D gene. Germline loops: CDR1 DFQATT, CDR2 SNEGSKA (reference sequence). V shed 6 bases and J shed 3 bases, with 20 bases lying between them. CDR3 length: 15 residues. The CDR3 here is CSAPTEAEGYYGYTF. In DNA, the CDR3 is TGCAGTGCCCCAACAGAGGCGGAGGGATACTATGGCTACACCTTC.

The chain joins TRBV5-1 to TRBJ2-7, with a tentative D call TRBD2 (7 bases). Trimming took off 6 bases at V and 3 bases at J, with 22 bases between the two ends. This CDR3 is 16 amino acids long. The germline V gene encodes CDR1 SGHRS and CDR2 YFSETQ. CDR3 in amino acids: CASNEMGGGALYEQYF. In nucleotides, the CDR3 is TGCGCCAGCAATGAAATGGGCGGGGGCGCCCTCTACGAGCAGTACTTC.

DNA for the CDR3: TGTGCCAGCAGCTTAGACCGCCAGACCCAGTACTTC. Its translation: CASSLDRQTQYF. The genes are TRBV7-2 and TRBJ2-7; D not resolved. Gene TRBJ2-5 matches the end of the DNA better, so the J call may be wrong. There are 12 residues in the CDR3. Germline-derived CDR1 and CDR2 are SGHTA and FQGNSA.

This clonotype was seen only a few times. The chain combines TRBV6-2 or TRBV6-3 with TRBJ2-7; no clear D. This CDR3 contains 12 residues. In germline, CDR1 is MNHEY, CDR2 SVGEGT. V gave up 2 bases and J gave up 2 bases, with 4 bases separating them. The CDR3 is CASSYAAYEQYF. CDR3 sequence (DNA): TGTGCCAGCAGTTACGCCGCCTACGAGCAGTACTTC.

This clonotype was detected ten times or more. The chain couples TRBV5-1 to TRBJ1-1; 8 bases are shared with TRBD1. The germline CDR1 and CDR2 sequences are SGHRS and YFSETQ. The CDR3 is 16 amino acids. The junction had 8 bases not matched to a gene; V was cut back by 1 base and J by 3 bases. CDR3: CASSLTGGRGYTEAFF. CDR3 DNA sequence: TGCGCCAGCAGCTTGACAGGGGGAAGAGGTTACACTGAAGCTTTCTTT.

This chain connects TRBV5-1 to TRBJ2-1; TRBD2 matches at 9 bases. CDR1 and CDR2 from the germline V gene are SGHRS and YFSETQ. There are 15 residues in the CDR3. The J segment lost 9 bases and the V segment lost 5 bases, leaving 12 bases of the junction unmatched. The CDR3 DNA is TGCGCCAGCAGTCAGGGTAGGCTAGCGGGAACTGAGCAGTTCTTC. Translation: CASSQGRLAGTEQFF.

This rearrangement joins TRBV5-6 to TRBJ2-5; D uncertain. Trimming pared 2 bases from V and 5 bases from J, leaving 10 bases between. The CDR3 covers 13 residues. Germline loops: CDR1 SGHDT, CDR2 YYEEEE. Written as DNA, the CDR3 is TGTGCCAGCAGCTTTGACACGCGGGAGACCCAGTACTTC. Its translation: CASSFDTRETQYF.

The rearrangement links TRBV20-1 to TRBJ2-3; 9 bases fit TRBD2. V shed 1 base and J 2 bases; nucleotides not matched to a gene: 10. The CDR3 consists of 17 residues. From germline, CDR1 is DFQATT and CDR2 SNEGSKA (reference sequence). This CDR3 is CSARGQREVFSTDTQYF. Here the CDR3 DNA reads TGCAGTGCTAGAGGCCAGCGGGAGGTTTTTTCCACAGATACGCAGTATTTT.

V usage is TRBV7-9 and J usage is TRBJ2-7; 10 bases map to TRBD1. The ends lost 6 bases at V and 3 bases at J; junction bases unmatched: 11. In germline, CDR1 is SEHNR, CDR2 FQNEAQ (reference sequence). This CDR3 has 16 amino acids. The CDR3, as DNA: TGTGCCAGCAGGTTCTGGACAGGGGGGAAAAACTACGAGCAGTACTTC. Residues: CASRFWTGGKNYEQYF.

Points on this clonotype: This may be a read error: a much more frequent sequence differs by one nucleotide. This chain uses TRBV5-6 with TRBJ2-3; D could derive from TRBD1 or TRBD2 (5 bases each). Trimming removed 4 bases from V and 7 bases from J, with 13 bases in between. In germline, CDR1 is SGHDT, CDR2 YYEEEE. This CDR3 comprises 13 residues. DNA of the CDR3: TGTGCCAGCAGCGTGGTCGGGACCAATACGCAGTATTTT. Translation: CASSVVGTNTQYF.

V gene TRBV5-1 combines with J gene TRBJ2-7, with 8 bases that match TRBD1. V shed 3 bases and J 5 bases; nucleotides not matched to a gene: 7. Germline V gene sequence: CDR1 SGHRS, CDR2 YFSETQ. This CDR3 is built from 14 residues. CDR3 residues: CASSSWTGPDEQYF. CDR3 DNA sequence: TGCGCCAGCAGCTCTTGGACAGGGCCAGACGAGCAGTACTTC. Combining the CDR3 with reference TRBV5-1 and TRBJ2-7 gives the whole variable domain KAGVTQTPRYLIKTRGQQVTLSCSPISGHRSVSWYQQTPGQGLQFLFEYFSETQRNKGNFPGRFSGRQFSNSRSEMNVSTLELGDSALYLCASSSWTGPDEQYFGPGTRLTVT.

The chain has TRBV5-5 and TRBJ1-4, with 7 bases identical to TRBD1. The length of the CDR3 is 16 residues. The germline CDR1 and CDR2 sequences are SGHKS and YYEKEE (reference sequence). The V gene end was trimmed by 3 bases and the J gene end by 5 bases; junction bases not matched to a gene: 10. CDR3: CASSYTARGLNEKLFF. CDR3 nucleotide sequence: TGTGCCAGCAGCTATACGGCGAGGGGGCTGAATGAAAAACTGTTTTTT.

This clonotype was seen more than once but under ten times. This chain connects TRBV14 to TRBJ1-2, with D perhaps TRBD1 (6 bases). Trimming removed 4 bases at V and 4 bases at J, with 13 bases between. Per germline, CDR1 SGHDN and CDR2 FVKESK. This CDR3 comprises 14 residues. The CDR3 is CASSPLGQFYGYTF. The CDR3 nucleotides are TGTGCCAGCAGCCCCCTCGGACAGTTCTATGGCTACACCTTC.

The sample holds one count of this clonotype. The gene calls are TRBV5-1 and TRBJ2-4, with TRBD1 as a possible D gene (7 bases). The CDR3 is made up of 17 amino acids. Germline V gene sequence: CDR1 SGHRS, CDR2 YFSETQ. Deletions cut 2 bases from V and 4 bases from J, with 19 bases between. CDR3 DNA sequence: TGCGCCAGCAGCTTTGGCGCGGGGACAGTTCCGAAAAACATTCAGTACTTC. This gives the protein CASSFGAGTVPKNIQYF.

V is TRBV20-1 and J is TRBJ1-1; D call uncertain. The CDR3 sequence is 13 residues long. V shed 6 bases and J shed 2 bases, with 13 bases lying between them. Germline values: CDR1 DFQATT, CDR2 SNEGSKA (reference sequence). CDR3 sequence: CSAIRGINTEAFF. CDR3 nucleotide sequence: TGCAGTGCCATCCGAGGGATTAACACTGAAGCTTTCTTT.